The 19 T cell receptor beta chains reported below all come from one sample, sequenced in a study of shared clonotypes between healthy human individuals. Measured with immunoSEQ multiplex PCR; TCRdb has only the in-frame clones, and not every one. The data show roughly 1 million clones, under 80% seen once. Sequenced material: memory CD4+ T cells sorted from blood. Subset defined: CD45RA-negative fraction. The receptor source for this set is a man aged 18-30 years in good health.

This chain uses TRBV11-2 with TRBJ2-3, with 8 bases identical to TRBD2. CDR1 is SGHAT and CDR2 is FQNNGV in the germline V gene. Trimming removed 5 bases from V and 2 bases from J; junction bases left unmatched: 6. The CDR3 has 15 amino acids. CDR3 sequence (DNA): TGTGCCAGCAGCCGTACTAGCGGCAACACAGATACGCAGTATTTT. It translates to CASSRTSGNTDTQYF.

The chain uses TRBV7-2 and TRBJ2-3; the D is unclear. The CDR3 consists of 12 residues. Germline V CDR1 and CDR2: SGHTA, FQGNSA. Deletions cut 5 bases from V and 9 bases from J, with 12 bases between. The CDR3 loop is CASSPQGATQYF. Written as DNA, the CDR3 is TGTGCCAGCAGCCCCCAAGGAGCCACGCAGTATTTT. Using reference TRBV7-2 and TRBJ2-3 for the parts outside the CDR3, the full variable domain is GAGVSQSPSNKVTEKGKDVELRCDPISGHTALYWYRQSLGQGLEFLIYFQGNSAPDKSGLPSDRFSAERTGGSVSTLTIQRTQQEDSAVYLCASSPQGATQYFGPGTRLTVL.

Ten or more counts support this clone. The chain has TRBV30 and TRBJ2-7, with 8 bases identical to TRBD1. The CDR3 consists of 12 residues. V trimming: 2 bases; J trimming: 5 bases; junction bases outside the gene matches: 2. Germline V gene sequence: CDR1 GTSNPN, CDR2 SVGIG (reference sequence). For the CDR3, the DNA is TGTGCCTGGAGTAGACAGGGGAACGAGCAGTACTTC. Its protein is CAWSRQGNEQYF.

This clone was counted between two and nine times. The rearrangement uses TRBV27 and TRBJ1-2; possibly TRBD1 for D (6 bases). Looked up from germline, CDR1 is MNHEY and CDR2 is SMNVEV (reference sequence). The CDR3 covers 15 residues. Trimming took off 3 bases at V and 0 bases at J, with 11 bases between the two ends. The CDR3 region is CASSFGTGSNYGYTF. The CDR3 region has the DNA TGTGCCAGCAGTTTCGGCACAGGGTCTAACTATGGCTACACCTTC.

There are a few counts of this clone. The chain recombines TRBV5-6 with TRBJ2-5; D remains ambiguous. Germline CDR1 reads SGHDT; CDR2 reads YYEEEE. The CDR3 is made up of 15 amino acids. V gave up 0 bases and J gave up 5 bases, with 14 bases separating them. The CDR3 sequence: CASSLGLRNGETQYF. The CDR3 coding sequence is TGTGCCAGCAGCTTGGGTTTAAGGAACGGGGAGACCCAGTACTTC.

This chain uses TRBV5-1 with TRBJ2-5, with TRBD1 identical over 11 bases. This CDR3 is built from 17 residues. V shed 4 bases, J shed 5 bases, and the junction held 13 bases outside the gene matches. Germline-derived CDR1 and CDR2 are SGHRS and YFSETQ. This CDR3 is CASSRIKGQGADETQYF. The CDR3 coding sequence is TGCGCCAGCAGCCGGATAAAAGGACAGGGGGCGGACGAGACCCAGTACTTC.

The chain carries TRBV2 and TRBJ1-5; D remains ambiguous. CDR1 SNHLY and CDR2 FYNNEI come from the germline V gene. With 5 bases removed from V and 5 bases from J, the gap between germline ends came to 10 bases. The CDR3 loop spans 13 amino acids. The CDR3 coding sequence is TGTGCCAGCAGTTCCTGGGTGGATCAGCCCCAGCATTTT. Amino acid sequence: CASSSWVDQPQHF.

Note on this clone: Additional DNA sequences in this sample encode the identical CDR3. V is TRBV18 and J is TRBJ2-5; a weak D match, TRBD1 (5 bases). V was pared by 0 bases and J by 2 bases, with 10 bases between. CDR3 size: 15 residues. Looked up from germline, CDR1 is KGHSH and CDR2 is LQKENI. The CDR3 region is CASSPPRRGQETQYF. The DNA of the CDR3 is TGTGCCAGCTCACCACCGCGAAGGGGTCAAGAGACCCAGTACTTC.

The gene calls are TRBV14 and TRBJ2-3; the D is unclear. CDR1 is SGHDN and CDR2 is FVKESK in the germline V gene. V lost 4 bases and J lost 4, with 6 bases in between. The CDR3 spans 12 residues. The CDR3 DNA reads TGTGCCAGCAGCCCCGAATCAGATACGCAGTATTTT. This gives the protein CASSPESDTQYF.

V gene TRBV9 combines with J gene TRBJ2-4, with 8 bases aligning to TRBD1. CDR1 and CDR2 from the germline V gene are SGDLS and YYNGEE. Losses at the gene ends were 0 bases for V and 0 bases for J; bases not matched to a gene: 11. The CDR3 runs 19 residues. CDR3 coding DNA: TGTGCCAGCAGCGTAGAGGGACAGGCTGGGAACCGAGCCAAAAACATTCAGTACTTC. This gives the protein CASSVEGQAGNRAKNIQYF.

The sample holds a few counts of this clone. CDR3 sequence (DNA): TGTGCCAGCTCTCGGGCCTCCGCCCCCTCCTACGAGCAGTACTTC. This sequence encodes CASSRASAPSYEQYF. J is TRBJ2-7 and V is TRBV18; D ambiguous. This CDR3 comprises 15 residues. Trimming removed 6 bases at V and 0 bases at J, with 15 bases between. Germline CDR1 is KGHSH and CDR2 is LQKENI.

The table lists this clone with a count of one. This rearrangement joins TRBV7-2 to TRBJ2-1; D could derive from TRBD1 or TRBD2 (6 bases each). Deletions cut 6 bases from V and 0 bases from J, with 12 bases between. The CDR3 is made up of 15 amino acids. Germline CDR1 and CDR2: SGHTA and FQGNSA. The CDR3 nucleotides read TGTGCCAGCAGAAGGGGGGCCAGCTCCTACAATGAGCAGTTCTTC. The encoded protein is CASRRGASSYNEQFF.

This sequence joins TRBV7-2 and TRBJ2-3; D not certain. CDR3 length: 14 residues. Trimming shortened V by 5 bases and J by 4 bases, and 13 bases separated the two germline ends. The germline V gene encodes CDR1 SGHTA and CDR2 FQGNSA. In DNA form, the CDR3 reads TGTGCCAGCAGCACCCGGAGTGGAGCAGATACGCAGTATTTT. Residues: CASSTRSGADTQYF.

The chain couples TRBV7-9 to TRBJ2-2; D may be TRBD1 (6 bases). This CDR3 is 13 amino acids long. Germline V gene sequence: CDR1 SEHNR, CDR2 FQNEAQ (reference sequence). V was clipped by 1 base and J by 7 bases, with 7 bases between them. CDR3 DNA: TGTGCCAGCAGCTTAGAAGGGGGCGGGGAGCTGTTTTTT. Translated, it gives CASSLEGGGELFF. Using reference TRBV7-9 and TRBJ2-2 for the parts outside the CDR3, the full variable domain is DTGVSQNPRHKITKRGQNVTFRCDPISEHNRLYWYRQTLGQGPEFLTYFQNEAQLEKSRLLSDRFSAERPKGSFSTLEIQRTEQGDSAMYLCASSLEGGGELFFGEGSRLTVL.

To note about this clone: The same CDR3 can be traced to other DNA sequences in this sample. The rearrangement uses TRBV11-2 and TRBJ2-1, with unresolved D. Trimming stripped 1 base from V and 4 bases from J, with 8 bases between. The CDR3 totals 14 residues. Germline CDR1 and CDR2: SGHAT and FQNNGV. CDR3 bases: TGTGCCAGCAGCTTAGGGGATGTGTACAATGAGCAGTTCTTC. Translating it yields CASSLGDVYNEQFF.

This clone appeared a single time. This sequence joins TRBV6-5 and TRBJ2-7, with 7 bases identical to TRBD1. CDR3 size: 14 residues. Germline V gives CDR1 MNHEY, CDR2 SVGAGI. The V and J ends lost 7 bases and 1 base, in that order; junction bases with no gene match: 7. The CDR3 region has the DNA TGTGCCAGCAAGAGGGGACAGCAGTCCTACGAGCAGTACTTC. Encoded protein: CASKRGQQSYEQYF.

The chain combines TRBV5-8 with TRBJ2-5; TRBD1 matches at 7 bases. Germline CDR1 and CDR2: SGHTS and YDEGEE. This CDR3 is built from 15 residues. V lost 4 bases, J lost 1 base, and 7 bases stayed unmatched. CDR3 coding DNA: TGTGCCAGCAGCCGACCCACAGGGGCCCAAGAGACCCAGTACTTC. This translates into CASSRPTGAQETQYF.

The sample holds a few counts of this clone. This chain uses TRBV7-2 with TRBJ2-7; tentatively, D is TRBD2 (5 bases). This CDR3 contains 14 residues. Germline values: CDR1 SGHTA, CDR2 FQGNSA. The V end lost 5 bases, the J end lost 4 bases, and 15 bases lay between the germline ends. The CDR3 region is CASSRRVTMYEQYF. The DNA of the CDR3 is TGTGCCAGCAGCCGGCGGGTTACGATGTACGAGCAGTACTTC.

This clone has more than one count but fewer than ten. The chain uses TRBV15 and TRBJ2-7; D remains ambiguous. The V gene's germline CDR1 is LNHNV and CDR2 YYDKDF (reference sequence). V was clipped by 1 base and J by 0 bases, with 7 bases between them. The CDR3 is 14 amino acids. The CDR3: CATSRVGFSYEQYF. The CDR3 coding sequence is TGTGCCACCAGCAGAGTTGGCTTCTCCTACGAGCAGTACTTC. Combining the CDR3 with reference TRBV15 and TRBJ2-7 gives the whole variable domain DAMVIQNPRYQVTQFGKPVTLSCSQTLNHNVMYWYQQKSSQAPKLLFHYYDKDFNNEADTPDNFQSRRPNTSFCFLDIRSPGLGDTAMYLCATSRVGFSYEQYFGPGTRLTVT.